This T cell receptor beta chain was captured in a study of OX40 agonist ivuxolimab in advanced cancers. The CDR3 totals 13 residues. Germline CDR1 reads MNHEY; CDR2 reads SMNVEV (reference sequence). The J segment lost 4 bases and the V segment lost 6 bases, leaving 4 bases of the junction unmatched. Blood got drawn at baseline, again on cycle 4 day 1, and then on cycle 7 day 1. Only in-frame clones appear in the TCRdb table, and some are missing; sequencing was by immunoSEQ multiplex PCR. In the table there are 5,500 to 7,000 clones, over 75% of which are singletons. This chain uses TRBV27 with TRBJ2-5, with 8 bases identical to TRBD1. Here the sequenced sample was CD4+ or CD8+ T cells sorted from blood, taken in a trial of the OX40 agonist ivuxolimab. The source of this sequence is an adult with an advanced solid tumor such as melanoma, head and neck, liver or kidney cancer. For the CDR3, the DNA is TGTGCCAGCAGCATCGACAGGGGAGAGACCCAGTACTTC. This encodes CASSIDRGETQYF.